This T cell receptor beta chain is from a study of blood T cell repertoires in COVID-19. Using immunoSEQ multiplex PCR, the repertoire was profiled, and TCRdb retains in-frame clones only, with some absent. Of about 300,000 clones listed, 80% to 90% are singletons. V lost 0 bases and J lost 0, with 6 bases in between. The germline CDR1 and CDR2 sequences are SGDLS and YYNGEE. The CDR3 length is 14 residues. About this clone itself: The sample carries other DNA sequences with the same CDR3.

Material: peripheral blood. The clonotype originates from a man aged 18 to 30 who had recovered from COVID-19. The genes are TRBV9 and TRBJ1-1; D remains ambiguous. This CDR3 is CASSVGSLNTEAFF. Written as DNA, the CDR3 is TGTGCCAGCAGCGTAGGTTCCTTGAACACTGAAGCTTTCTTT.